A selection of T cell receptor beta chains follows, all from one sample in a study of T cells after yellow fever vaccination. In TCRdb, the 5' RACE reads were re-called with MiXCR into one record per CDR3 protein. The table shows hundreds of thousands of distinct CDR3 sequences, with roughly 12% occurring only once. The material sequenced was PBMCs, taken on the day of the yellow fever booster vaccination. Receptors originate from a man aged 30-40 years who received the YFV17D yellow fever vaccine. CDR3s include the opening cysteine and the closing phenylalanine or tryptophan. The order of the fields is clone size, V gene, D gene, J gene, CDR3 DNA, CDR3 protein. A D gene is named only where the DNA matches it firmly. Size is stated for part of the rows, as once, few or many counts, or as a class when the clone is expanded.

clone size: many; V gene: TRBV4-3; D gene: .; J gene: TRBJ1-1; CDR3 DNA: TGCGCCAGCAGCCAAGAGGCAGGACTAAACACTGAAGCTTTCTTT; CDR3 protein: CASSQEAGLNTEAFF
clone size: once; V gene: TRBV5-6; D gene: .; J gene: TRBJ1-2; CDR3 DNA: TGTGCCAGCAGCTTGTCGGGCCACTTCGGCTACACCTTC; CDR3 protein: CASSLSGHFGYTF
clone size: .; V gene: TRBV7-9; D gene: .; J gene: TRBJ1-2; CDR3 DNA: TGTGCCAGCAGCTTAGCTCGTCGAGATGGCTACACCTTC; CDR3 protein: CASSLARRDGYTF
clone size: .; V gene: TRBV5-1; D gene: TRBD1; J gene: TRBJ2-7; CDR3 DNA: TGCGCCAGCAGCTTGTCCGGGACAGGATACTACGAGCAGTACTTC; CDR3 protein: CASSLSGTGYYEQYF
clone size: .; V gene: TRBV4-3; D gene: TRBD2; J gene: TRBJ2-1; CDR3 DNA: TGCGCCAGCAGCCAAGGGACTAGTAATCGGCTCAATGAGCAGTTCTTC; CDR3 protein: CASSQGTSNRLNEQFF
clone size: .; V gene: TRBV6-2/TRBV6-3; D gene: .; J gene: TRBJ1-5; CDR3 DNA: TGTGCCAGCAGACCCGACATTCTCTTGAATCAGCCCCAGCATTTT; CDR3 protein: CASRPDILLNQPQHF
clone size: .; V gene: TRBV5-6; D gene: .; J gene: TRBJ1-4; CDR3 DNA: TGTGCCAGCAGCGAATGGACAGCTGGTGATGAAAAACTGTTTTTT; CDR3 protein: CASSEWTAGDEKLFF
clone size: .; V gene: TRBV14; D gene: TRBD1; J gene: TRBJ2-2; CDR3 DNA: TGTGCCAGCAGCGTTCAGGGGGCGCTGACCGGGGAGCTGTTTTTT; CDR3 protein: CASSVQGALTGELFF
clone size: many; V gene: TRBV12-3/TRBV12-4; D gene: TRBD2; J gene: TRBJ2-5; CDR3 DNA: TGTGCCAGCAGTTTAGGGGCGGGAGGGGGAGAGACCCAGTACTTC; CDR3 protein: CASSLGAGGGETQYF
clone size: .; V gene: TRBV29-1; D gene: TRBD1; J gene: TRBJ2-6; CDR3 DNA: TGCAGCGTTGACAGGGACAGCTTCTCTGGGGCCAACGTCCTGACTTTC; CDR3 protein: CSVDRDSFSGANVLTF
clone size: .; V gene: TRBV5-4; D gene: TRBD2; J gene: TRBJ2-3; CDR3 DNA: TGTGCCAGCAGCTCGCCTGGAGCGGGGGGCTTCACAGATACGCAGTATTTT; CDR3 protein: CASSSPGAGGFTDTQYF
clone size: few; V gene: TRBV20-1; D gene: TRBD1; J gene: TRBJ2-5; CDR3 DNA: TGCAGTGCTAGAGATTCAGGGGACAGAAAAGAGACCCAGTACTTC; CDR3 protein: CSARDSGDRKETQYF
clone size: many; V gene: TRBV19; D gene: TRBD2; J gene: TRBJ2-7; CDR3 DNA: TGTGCCAGTAGTATACTAGCGGGATCCTCCTACGAGCAGTACTTC; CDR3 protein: CASSILAGSSYEQYF
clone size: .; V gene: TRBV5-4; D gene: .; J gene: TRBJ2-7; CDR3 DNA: TGTGCCAGCAGCTTGCGGACAGAAGAGCCTAATTATTCCTACGAGCAGTACTTC; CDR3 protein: CASSLRTEEPNYSYEQYF
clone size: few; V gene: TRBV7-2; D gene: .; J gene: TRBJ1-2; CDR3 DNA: TGTGCCAGCAGCTTAGGACAGCCCGAGAAGGGCTACACCTTC; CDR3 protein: CASSLGQPEKGYTF